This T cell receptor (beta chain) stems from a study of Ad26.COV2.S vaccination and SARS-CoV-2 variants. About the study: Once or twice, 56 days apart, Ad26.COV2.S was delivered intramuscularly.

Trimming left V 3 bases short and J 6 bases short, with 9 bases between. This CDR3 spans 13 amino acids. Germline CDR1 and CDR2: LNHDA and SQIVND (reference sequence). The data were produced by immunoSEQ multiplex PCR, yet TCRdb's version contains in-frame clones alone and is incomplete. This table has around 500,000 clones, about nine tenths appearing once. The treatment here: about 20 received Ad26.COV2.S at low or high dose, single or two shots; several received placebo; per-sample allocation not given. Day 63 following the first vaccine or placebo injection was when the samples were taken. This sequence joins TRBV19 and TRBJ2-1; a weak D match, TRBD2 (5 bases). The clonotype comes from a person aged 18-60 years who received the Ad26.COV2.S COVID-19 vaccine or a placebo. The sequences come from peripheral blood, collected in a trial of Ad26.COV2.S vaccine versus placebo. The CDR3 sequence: CASSIRTANEQFF. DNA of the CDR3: TGTGCCAGTAGTATCAGGACTGCCAATGAGCAGTTCTTC.